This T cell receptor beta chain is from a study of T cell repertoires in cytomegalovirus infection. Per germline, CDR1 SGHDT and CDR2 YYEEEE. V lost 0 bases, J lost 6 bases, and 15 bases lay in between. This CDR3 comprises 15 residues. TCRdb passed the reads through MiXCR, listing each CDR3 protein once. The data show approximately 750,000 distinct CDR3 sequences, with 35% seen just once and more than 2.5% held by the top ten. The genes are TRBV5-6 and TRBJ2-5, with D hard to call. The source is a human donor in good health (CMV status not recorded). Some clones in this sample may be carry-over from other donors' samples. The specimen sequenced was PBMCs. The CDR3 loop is CASSLESNIQKTQYF. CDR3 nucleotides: TGTGCCAGCAGCTTGGAGTCGAACATACAAAAGACCCAGTACTTC.